A single count supports the clone carrying this T cell receptor (beta chain). Authors' processing steps: Nucleated cell number was recorded as an estimate derived from reference gene primer amplification. Produced via immunoSEQ multiplex PCR; TCRdb's table is partial and in-frame only. V and J calls and clone size are as listed in that table; D and trimming were resolved from the DNA. The table records about 230,000 clones, 65% to 90% of them present only once. The entry originates in a study of blood T cell repertoires in COVID-19. Study details: Acute and convalescent COVID-19 specimens originated in the United States, Italy and Spain. From T cells, B-cell-depleted T cells, or PBMCs came the material, which was cDNA or gDNA.

Germline trimming cut 7 bases from V and 10 bases from J; bases unmatched to any gene: 2. The CDR3 spans 12 residues. The V gene's germline CDR1 is LGHNT and CDR2 FRNRAP. This clonotype was obtained from a woman aged 50 to 60 with acute or convalescent COVID-19. The sequenced sample was peripheral blood. The chain uses TRBV12-5 and TRBJ2-1; TRBD1 agrees at 12 bases. The CDR3 coding sequence is TGTGCTAGTGTGGGGACAGGGGGCGAGCAGTTCTTC. Translation: CASVGTGGEQFF. The entire variable domain, with the rest obtained from reference TRBV12-5 and TRBJ2-1, is as follows: DARVTQTPRHKVTEMGQEVTMRCQPILGHNTVFWYRQTMMQGLELLAYFRNRAPLDDSGMPKDRFSAEMPDATLATLKIQPSEPRDSAVYFCASVGTGGEQFFGPGTRLTVL.